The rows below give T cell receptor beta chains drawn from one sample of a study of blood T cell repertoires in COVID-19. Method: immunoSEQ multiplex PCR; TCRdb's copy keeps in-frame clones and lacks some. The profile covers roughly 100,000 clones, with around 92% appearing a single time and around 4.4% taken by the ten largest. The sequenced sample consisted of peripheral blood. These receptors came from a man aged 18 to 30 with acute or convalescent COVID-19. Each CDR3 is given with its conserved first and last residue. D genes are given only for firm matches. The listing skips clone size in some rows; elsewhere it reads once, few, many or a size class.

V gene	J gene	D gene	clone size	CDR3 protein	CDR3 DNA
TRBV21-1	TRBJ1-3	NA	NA	CASSKEAPGGIGNTIYF	TGTGCCAGCAGCAAAGAGGCTCCCGGGGGTATAGGAAACACCATATATTTT
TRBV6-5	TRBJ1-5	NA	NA	CASRATGTLNQPQHF	TGTGCCAGCAGAGCAACAGGGACCTTAAATCAGCCCCAGCATTTT
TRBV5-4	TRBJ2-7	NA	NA	CASSLSGAYEQYF	TGTGCCAGCAGCTTATCAGGGGCCTACGAGCAGTACTTC
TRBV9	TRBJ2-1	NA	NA	CASSPAPGMTYNEQFF	TGTGCCAGCAGCCCCGCCCCCGGGATGACTTACAATGAGCAGTTCTTC
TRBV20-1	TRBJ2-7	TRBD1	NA	CSASGGTGGNEQYF	TGCAGTGCTAGTGGAGGGACAGGGGGAAACGAGCAGTACTTC
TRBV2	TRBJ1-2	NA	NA	CASSDDTGGGYTF	TGTGCCAGCAGCGATGACACTGGCGGGGGCTACACCTTC
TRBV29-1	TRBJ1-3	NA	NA	CSVEGTVGNTIYF	TGCAGCGTTGAAGGGACAGTCGGAAACACCATATATTTT
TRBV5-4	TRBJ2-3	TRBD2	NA	CASSLLRGSPGDTQYF	TGTGCCAGCAGCTTGTTACGCGGGAGTCCCGGAGATACGCAGTATTTT
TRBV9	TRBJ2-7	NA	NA	CASSAGQLTYEQYF	TGTGCCAGCAGCGCCGGACAGCTTACCTACGAGCAGTACTTC
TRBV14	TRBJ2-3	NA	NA	CASSQGTSTTDTQYF	TGTGCCAGCAGCCAAGGGACTTCTACCACAGATACGCAGTATTTT
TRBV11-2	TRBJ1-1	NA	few	CASSYRSGGPNTEAFF	TGTGCCAGCAGCTACCGTTCCGGGGGACCGAACACTGAAGCTTTCTTT
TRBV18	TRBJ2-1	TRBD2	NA	CASSPPRLAGGSYNEQFF	TGTGCCAGCTCACCACCGAGACTAGCGGGAGGATCCTACAATGAGCAGTTCTTC
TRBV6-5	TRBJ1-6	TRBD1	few	CASRKGQDNSPLHF	TGTGCCAGCAGAAAGGGACAGGATAATTCACCCCTCCACTTT
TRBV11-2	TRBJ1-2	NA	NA	CASSLNWAVRGARGYTF	TGTGCCAGCAGCCTCAATTGGGCAGTCCGGGGGGCGCGAGGCTACACCTTC
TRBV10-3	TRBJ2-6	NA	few	CAISVQGAYSGANVLTF	TGTGCCATCAGTGTACAGGGAGCCTACTCTGGGGCCAACGTCCTGACTTTC
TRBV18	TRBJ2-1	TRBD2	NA	CASSQAGLAVYTYNEQFF	TGTGCCAGCTCACAGGCTGGACTAGCGGTTTATACCTACAATGAGCAGTTCTTC
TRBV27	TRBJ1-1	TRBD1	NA	CASCSTGAPEAFF	TGTGCCAGCTGCTCAACAGGGGCCCCTGAAGCTTTCTTT
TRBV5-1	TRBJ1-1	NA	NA	CASSLVTGMNTEAFF	TGCGCCAGCAGCTTGGTTACAGGTATGAACACTGAAGCTTTCTTT
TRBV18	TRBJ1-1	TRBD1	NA	CASSPNRQGSEAFF	TGTGCCAGCTCACCCAATAGACAGGGAAGTGAAGCTTTCTTT
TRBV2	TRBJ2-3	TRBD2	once	CASREGPGLAGGSLTDTQYF	TGTGCCAGCAGGGAGGGCCCGGGACTAGCGGGAGGCTCCCTCACAGATACGCAGTATTTT
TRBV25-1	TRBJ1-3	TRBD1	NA	CASSGTGAGNTIYF	TGTGCCAGCAGTGGAACAGGGGCTGGAAACACCATATATTTT
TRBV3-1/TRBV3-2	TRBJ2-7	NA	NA	CASSQSQIYEQYF	TGTGCCAGCAGCCAAAGTCAGATTTACGAGCAGTACTTC
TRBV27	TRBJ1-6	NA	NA	CASTSLFDTLEPLHF	TGTGCCAGCACTTCTCTATTTGACACCCTCGAACCCCTCCACTTT
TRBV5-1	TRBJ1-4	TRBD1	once	CASATGQNFNEKLFF	TGCGCCAGCGCCACGGGACAGAACTTCAATGAAAAACTGTTTTTT
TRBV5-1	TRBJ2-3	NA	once	CASSLDSGGTQYF	TGCGCCAGCAGCTTGGACTCCGGAGGCACGCAGTATTTT
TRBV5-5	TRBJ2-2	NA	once	CASRPTGNTGELFF	TGTGCCAGCAGACCGACAGGGAACACCGGGGAGCTGTTTTTT
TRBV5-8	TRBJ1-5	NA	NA	CASSLTGSYASNQPQHF	TGTGCCAGCAGCCTAACAGGGAGTTATGCGAGCAATCAGCCCCAGCATTTT
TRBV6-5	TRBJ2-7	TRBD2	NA	CASSRLAGEDEQYF	TGTGCCAGCAGTCGACTAGCGGGAGAAGACGAGCAGTACTTC
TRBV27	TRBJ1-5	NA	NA	CASRGVHESQPQHF	TGTGCCAGCAGGGGAGTTCATGAGTCTCAGCCCCAGCATTTT
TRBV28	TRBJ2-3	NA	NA	CASRSADTQYF	TGTGCCAGCCGGTCCGCAGATACGCAGTATTTT
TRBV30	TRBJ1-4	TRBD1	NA	CAWSRDRVATNEKLFF	TGTGCCTGGAGCCGGGACAGGGTTGCAACTAATGAAAAACTGTTTTTT